This TCR beta chain appears in the sequencing data of a study of blood T cells in healthy people across ages. With a J-beta primer mix and a sample-barcoded 5' primer, a second PCR ran about 7 to 12 cycles. Through a template-switch adaptor with 12 random nucleotides, each cDNA molecule received a tag. In TCRdb, the 5' RACE reads were re-called with MiXCR into one record per CDR3 protein. Here the sample spans 700,000 or so distinct CDR3 sequences, over 20% being singletons. With regard to this clonotype: Its antigen is unidentified.

The CDR3 totals 15 residues. The germline V gene has CDR1 KGHDR and CDR2 SFDVKD. V was clipped by 3 bases and J by 1 base, with 11 bases between them. Each donor had approximately 10 milliliters of peripheral blood drawn. Samples each yielded at least 5 micrograms of total RNA. Study observations and caveats: In the absence of known donor CMV status, changes in expanded clonotypes were possibly confounded.

The sequenced sample was blood. This TCR came from a man aged 65 to 85 in good health. This chain connects TRBV24-1 to TRBJ2-5; possibly TRBD2 for D (5 bases). CDR3: CATSDQGSRQETQYF. The CDR3 DNA reads as TGTGCCACCAGTGATCAAGGGAGCCGCCAAGAGACCCAGTACTTC.